The 3 T cell receptor beta chains presented below share a single source sample, sequenced in a study of OX40 agonist ivuxolimab in advanced cancers. Here immunoSEQ multiplex PCR was the method, and the copy in TCRdb shows in-frame clones only, minus some. This table holds about 58,000 clones, about 87% found once. Source: CD4+ or CD8+ T cells sorted from blood, taken in a trial of the OX40 agonist ivuxolimab. The source of these receptors is an adult with an advanced solid tumor such as melanoma, head and neck, liver or kidney cancer.

This clone was found once. The rearrangement links TRBV9 to TRBJ2-1; TRBD1 agrees at 7 bases. CDR3 length: 16 residues. V trimming: 3 bases; J trimming: 0 bases; junction bases outside the gene matches: 6. The germline CDR1 and CDR2 sequences are SGDLS and YYNGEE. The CDR3 sequence: CASSELQGNSYNEQFF. The CDR3 nucleotides read TGTGCCAGCAGCGAACTACAGGGGAACTCCTACAATGAGCAGTTCTTC. The entire variable domain, with the rest obtained from reference TRBV9 and TRBJ2-1, is as follows: DSGVTQTPKHLITATGQRVTLRCSPRSGDLSVYWYQQSLDQGLQFLIQYYNGEERAKGNILERFSAQQFPDLHSELNLSSLELGDSALYFCASSELQGNSYNEQFFGPGTRLTVL.

V usage is TRBV10-1 and J usage is TRBJ2-1; D call uncertain. CDR3 length: 14 residues. Germline assignment: CDR1 WNHNN and CDR2 SYGVQD (reference sequence). Trimming removed 4 bases from V and 9 bases from J, with 16 bases in between. As DNA, the CDR3 is TGCGCCAGCAGTGGAAGCCTATTGTCCATTGAGCAGTTCTTC. It encodes CASSGSLLSIEQFF.

This chain connects TRBV5-4 to TRBJ1-3; 8 bases align to TRBD1. Trimming at V came to 0 bases and at J to 6 bases, leaving 2 bases not matched to a gene. Germline CDR1 SGHNT, CDR2 YYREEE (reference sequence). The length of the CDR3 is 14 residues. CDR3 loop: CASSLAGGANTIYF. CDR3 DNA: TGTGCCAGCAGCTTGGCAGGGGGCGCAAACACCATATATTTT.